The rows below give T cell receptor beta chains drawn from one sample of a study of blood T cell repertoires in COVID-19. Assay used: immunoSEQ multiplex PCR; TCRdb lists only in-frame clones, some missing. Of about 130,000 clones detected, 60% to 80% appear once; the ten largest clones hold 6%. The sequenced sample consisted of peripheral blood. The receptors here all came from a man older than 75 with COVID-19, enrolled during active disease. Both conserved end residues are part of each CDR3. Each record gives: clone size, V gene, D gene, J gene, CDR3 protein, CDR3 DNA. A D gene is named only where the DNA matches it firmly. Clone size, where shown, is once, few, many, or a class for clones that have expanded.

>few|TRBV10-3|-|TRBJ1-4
CAISRDISTNEKLFF
TGTGCCATCAGCCGGGACATCTCAACTAATGAAAAACTGTTTTTT
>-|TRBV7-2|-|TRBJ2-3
CASSSGDPWDTDTQYF
TGTGCCAGCAGCTCGGGGGATCCGTGGGATACAGATACGCAGTATTTT
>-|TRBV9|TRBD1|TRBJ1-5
CASSTGQAGNQPQHF
TGTGCCAGCAGCACCGGACAGGCGGGAAATCAGCCCCAGCATTTT
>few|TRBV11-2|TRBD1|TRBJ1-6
CASSHPRRTGGNSPLHF
TGTGCCAGCAGCCACCCGCGGAGGACAGGGGGAAATTCACCCCTCCACTTT
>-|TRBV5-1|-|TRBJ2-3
CASSFIVPNTDTQYF
TGCGCCAGCAGCTTCATTGTACCTAACACAGATACGCAGTATTTT
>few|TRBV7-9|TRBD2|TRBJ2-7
CASSRTSGSYFTSYEQYF
TGTGCCAGCAGCCGGACTAGCGGAAGCTATTTTACTTCCTACGAGCAGTACTTC
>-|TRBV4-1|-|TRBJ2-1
CASSQSGGRGGNEQFF
TGCGCCAGCAGCCAATCAGGCGGGAGAGGGGGGAATGAGCAGTTCTTC
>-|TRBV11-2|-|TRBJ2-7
CASSLDGRPGGEQYF
TGTGCCAGCAGCTTAGATGGGAGGCCGGGCGGCGAGCAGTACTTC
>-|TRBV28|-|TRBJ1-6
CASSSSGYRDGGSPLHF
TGTGCCAGCAGTTCTTCCGGTTACAGGGATGGGGGTTCACCCCTCCACTTT
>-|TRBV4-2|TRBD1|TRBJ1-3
CASSQLTGGDGNTIYF
TGTGCCAGCAGCCAACTGACAGGGGGCGATGGAAACACCATATATTTT
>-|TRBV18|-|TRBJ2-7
CASSPGGYEQYF
TGTGCCAGCTCACCCGGAGGGTACGAGCAGTACTTC
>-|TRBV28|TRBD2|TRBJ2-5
CASTLIGIAGEETQYF
TGTGCCAGCACCCTTATTGGGATAGCGGGAGAAGAGACCCAGTACTTC
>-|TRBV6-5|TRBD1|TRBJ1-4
CASRGTATNEKLFF
TGTGCCAGCAGGGGGACAGCAACTAATGAAAAACTGTTTTTT
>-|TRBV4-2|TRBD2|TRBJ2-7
CASSRTSAREDYEQYF
TGTGCCAGCAGCCGCACGTCCGCGCGGGAGGACTACGAGCAGTACTTC
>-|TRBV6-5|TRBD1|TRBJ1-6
CASSRGQSGDSPLHF
TGTGCCAGCAGCAGGGGACAGTCCGGGGATTCACCCCTCCACTTT
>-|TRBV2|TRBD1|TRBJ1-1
CASSFHRGSNTEAFF
TGTGCCAGCAGTTTTCACAGGGGGTCGAACACTGAAGCTTTCTTT
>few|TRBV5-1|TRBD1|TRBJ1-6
CASSYLGQGDSPLHF
TGCGCCAGCAGCTACTTGGGACAGGGGGATTCACCCCTCCACTTT
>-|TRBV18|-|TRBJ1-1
CASSGRGAELNTEAFF
TGTGCCAGCTCCGGTAGAGGAGCGGAGTTGAACACTGAAGCTTTCTTT
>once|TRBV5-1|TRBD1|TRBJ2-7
CASSWGQGREQYF
TGCGCCAGCAGCTGGGGACAGGGGAGGGAGCAGTACTTC
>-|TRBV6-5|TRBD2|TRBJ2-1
CASSYAGGPYNEQFF
TGTGCCAGCAGTTATGCGGGAGGGCCCTACAATGAGCAGTTCTTC
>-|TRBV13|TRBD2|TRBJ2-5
CATSQPGGENGETQYF
TGTGCCACCAGCCAACCCGGGGGGGAGAATGGGGAGACCCAGTACTTC
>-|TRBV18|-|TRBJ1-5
CASSLQAPNQPQHF
TGTGCCAGCTCACTGCAGGCCCCCAATCAGCCCCAGCATTTT
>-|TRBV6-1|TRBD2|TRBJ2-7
CASSEHGLAGSGREQYF
TGTGCCAGCAGTGAACACGGTCTAGCGGGATCGGGGCGCGAGCAGTACTTC
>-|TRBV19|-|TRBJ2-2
CASSIRTDNTGELFF
TGTGCCAGTAGTATACGGACAGATAACACCGGGGAGCTGTTTTTT
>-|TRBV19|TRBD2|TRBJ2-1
CASSIVRTSGSSYNEQFF
TGTGCCAGTAGTATAGTTCGGACTAGCGGGAGCTCCTACAATGAGCAGTTCTTC
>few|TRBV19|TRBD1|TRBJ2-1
CARPRWTGGGNEQFF
TGTGCCAGGCCTAGGTGGACAGGGGGCGGGAATGAGCAGTTCTTC
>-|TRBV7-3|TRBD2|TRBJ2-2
CASSSDLAGAGELFF
TGTGCCAGCAGCTCGGATCTAGCGGGTGCCGGGGAGCTGTTTTTT
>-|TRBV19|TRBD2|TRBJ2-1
CASSTGTSGRDIYNEQFF
TGTGCCAGTAGTACCGGGACTAGCGGGAGGGACATCTACAATGAGCAGTTCTTC
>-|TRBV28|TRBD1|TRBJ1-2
CASSPSTGRIYGYTF
TGTGCCAGCAGTCCCTCGACAGGGAGGATCTATGGCTACACCTTC
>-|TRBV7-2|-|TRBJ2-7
CASSTGKGYEQYF
TGTGCCAGCAGTACTGGGAAGGGGTACGAGCAGTACTTC
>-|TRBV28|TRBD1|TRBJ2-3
CASGPLRTGIAGTDTQYF
TGTGCCAGCGGCCCCCTCCGGACAGGGATCGCCGGCACAGATACGCAGTATTTT
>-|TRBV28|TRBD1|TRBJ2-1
CASSPPGQGASEQFF
TGTGCCAGCAGCCCACCGGGACAGGGGGCGAGTGAGCAGTTCTTC
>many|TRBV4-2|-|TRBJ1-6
CASSSSGQIYNSPLHF
TGTGCCAGCAGCTCGTCAGGTCAGATATATAATTCACCCCTCCACTTT
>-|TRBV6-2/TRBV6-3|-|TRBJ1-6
CASSYGGSSPLHF
TGTGCCAGCAGTTATGGGGGGAGTTCACCCCTCCACTTT
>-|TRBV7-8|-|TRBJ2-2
CASSRTTGTVRTGELFF
TGTGCCAGCAGCCGCACCACAGGGACGGTCCGGACCGGGGAGCTGTTTTTT
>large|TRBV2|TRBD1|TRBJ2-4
CASRSLGQQKNIQYF
TGTGCCAGCAGGTCATTGGGACAGCAGAAAAACATTCAGTACTTC
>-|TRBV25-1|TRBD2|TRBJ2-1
CASSEYIGTKQFF
TGTGCCAGCAGTGAATATATTGGGACTAAGCAGTTCTTC
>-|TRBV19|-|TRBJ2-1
CASSVGLAYNEQFF
TGTGCCAGTAGTGTTGGACTGGCCTACAATGAGCAGTTCTTC
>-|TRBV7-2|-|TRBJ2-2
CASSRRQLSTGELFF
TGTGCCAGCAGTCGACGACAATTAAGCACCGGGGAGCTGTTTTTT
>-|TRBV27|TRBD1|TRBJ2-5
CASTPGTGKSVETQYF
TGTGCCAGCACTCCGGGGACAGGGAAAAGTGTGGAGACCCAGTACTTC
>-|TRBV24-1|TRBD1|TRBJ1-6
CATSDSTGGDNSPLHF
TGTGCCACCAGTGATTCGACAGGGGGGGATAATTCACCCCTCCACTTT
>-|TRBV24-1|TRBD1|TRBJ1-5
CATSDPDRANQPQHF
TGTGCCACCAGTGACCCGGACAGGGCTAATCAGCCCCAGCATTTT
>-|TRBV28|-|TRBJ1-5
CVTRQGNNQPQHF
TGTGTCACTCGGCAGGGAAACAATCAGCCCCAGCATTTT
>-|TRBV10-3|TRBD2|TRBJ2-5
CAIRRGSGIQETQYF
TGTGCCATCAGGCGAGGTAGCGGGATACAAGAGACCCAGTACTTC
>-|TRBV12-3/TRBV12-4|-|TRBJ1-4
CASSFSREKLFF
TGTGCCAGCAGTTTCTCCCGGGAAAAACTGTTTTTT
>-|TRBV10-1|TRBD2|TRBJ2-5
CASSRGLAGTVETQYF
TGCGCCAGCAGCCGAGGACTAGCGGGAACGGTGGAGACCCAGTACTTC
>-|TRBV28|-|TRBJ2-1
CASSTLGGSAYNEQFF
TGTGCCAGCAGTACCCTGGGCGGGTCGGCCTACAATGAGCAGTTCTTC